The 12 T cell receptor beta chains below all came from one sample that was sequenced in a study of T cells in Graves' hyperthyroidism and ophthalmopathy (dated by TCRdb to about 2019). Libraries came from multiplex PCR. The sequencer was an Illumina HiSeq 2000. The TCR beta CDR3 regions were amplified from the RNA transcripts. The first round of RT-PCR for the TCR CDR3 was performed with the HTBI primer set and the Qiagen OneStep RT-PCR kit. Using fastp trimming at Q25 and MiXCR clonotype assembly, TCRdb reanalyzed the public sequencing data and kept in-frame beta chains. Each CDR3 protein appears once, grouped with its most common genes and DNA. This sample gives around 620,000 distinct CDR3 sequences in total; 46% of them show up just once. The ten largest make up under 20% of the sample. The sequenced material came from peripheral blood or thyroid tissue (not recorded which). The receptors shown here come from an adult woman with Graves' disease, either hyperthyroidism or ophthalmopathy (not recorded which).

This clonotype appeared once. A read error may be the cause here, since a much bigger clone is one base away. This chain uses TRBV6-7 with TRBJ1-1; D is unresolved. TRBV6-7 is an ORF; its function is uncertain. The CDR3 contains 16 residues. CDR3 region: CASSYLLQTSCGEALF. CDR3 DNA sequence: TGTGCCAGCAGTTACTTACTACAGACCTCCTGTGGTGAAGCTCTCTTT.

DNA for the CDR3: TGTGCCAGCAGTGGCAGGCGAGGAGCTTTCTTT. Translated: CASSGRRGAFF. The chain employs TRBV2 and TRBJ1-1, with no clear D. The CDR3 is 11 amino acids. Germline V gives CDR1 SNHLY, CDR2 FYNNEI. V lost 4 bases and J 10 bases, leaving 10 bases between the germline ends.

This rearrangement joins TRBV19 to TRBJ2-7; perhaps TRBD2 as D (5 bases). CDR3 size: 13 residues. V dropped 8 bases and J dropped 6 bases, with 17 bases sitting between them. Germline CDR1 and CDR2: LNHDA and SQIVND (reference sequence). The DNA for the CDR3 is TGTGCCAGTCAAAGTTTCCCAGGAGGCGAGCAGTACTTC. Its translation is CASQSFPGGEQYF.

This clonotype showed up just a few times. The V and J genes are TRBV11-1 and TRBJ2-7; D is undetermined. The CDR3 loop spans 12 amino acids. Germline V gene sequence: CDR1 SGHAT, CDR2 FQDESV (reference sequence). With 5 bases removed from V and 2 bases from J, the gap between germline ends came to 7 bases. The chain's CDR3 is CASSPNTYEQYF. The CDR3 DNA is TGTGCCAGCAGCCCTAACACCTACGAGCAGTACTTC.

At least ten counts were recorded for this clonotype. This chain joins TRBV11-2 and TRBJ2-7, with 8 positions matching TRBD2. Germline CDR1 SGHAT, CDR2 FQNNGV. The J segment lost 4 bases and the V segment lost 5 bases, leaving 10 bases of the junction unmatched. The length of the CDR3 is 15 residues. The CDR3 bases are TGTGCCAGCAGCCTCAGCGGGAGAGGGGGATACGAGCAGTACTTC. It specifies CASSLSGRGGYEQYF.

This chain uses TRBV2 with TRBJ2-7; 10 nucleotides line up with TRBD1. Trimming took 7 bases from V and 2 from J; bases not matched to a gene: 5. The CDR3 is 14 residues long. Germline lookup yields CDR1 SNHLY and CDR2 FYNNEI. CDR3 region: CASTRQGATYEQYF. DNA of the CDR3: TGTGCCAGCACTCGACAGGGGGCGACCTACGAGCAGTACTTC.

In DNA form, the CDR3 reads TGTGCCAGCAGCCAAGCCCGGGGTAGGAGAGGGTTTAATGGCTACACCTTC. This encodes CASSQARGRRGFNGYTF. The rearrangement links TRBV4-2 to TRBJ1-2; unclear D gene. Germline CDR1 is LGHNA and CDR2 is YNFKEQ. This CDR3 region has 17 residues. The V and J ends lost 1 base and 6 bases respectively, with 21 bases between them.

The CDR3 DNA reads TGCGCCAGCAGCACGCGGACAGGGGGAACCTACGAGCAGTACTTC. It yields the protein CASSTRTGGTYEQYF. The chain employs TRBV5-1 and TRBJ2-7, with 10 bases fitting TRBD1. Per germline, CDR1 SGHRS and CDR2 YFSETQ. With V trimmed by 4 bases and J by 2 bases, 6 bases remained unmatched. This CDR3 is built from 15 residues.

The J gene is TRBJ1-1, the V gene TRBV10-2; D unresolved. This CDR3 has 11 residues. Germline-derived CDR1 and CDR2 are WSHSY and SAAADI. V was cut by 2 bases and J by 10 bases, with 8 bases left in between. The CDR3: CASSEGEGAFF. The DNA for the CDR3 is TGCGCCAGCAGTGAGGGGGAAGGAGCTTTCTTT.

At least ten counts were recorded for this clonotype. The chain carries TRBV7-3 and TRBJ2-5; D possibly corresponds to TRBD1 (5 bases). This CDR3 is 13 amino acids long. The V gene lost 5 bases and the J gene lost 2 bases, with 9 bases spanning the gap. From germline, CDR1 is SGHTA and CDR2 FQGTGA. The CDR3 DNA reads TGTGCCAGCAGCCGGACAAAGCAAGAGACCCAGTACTTC. Translated: CASSRTKQETQYF.

The V gene is TRBV2, the J gene TRBJ2-2; TRBD1 aligns across 8 bases. This CDR3 is 16 amino acids long. In germline, CDR1 is SNHLY, CDR2 FYNNEI. With 2 bases clipped from V and 6 bases from J, the junction kept 8 bases outside the gene matches. This CDR3 reads CASSERTGSDAGELFF. Written as DNA, the CDR3 is TGTGCCAGCAGTGAACGGACAGGGTCGGACGCCGGGGAGCTGTTTTTT.

This clonotype was picked up many times. The chain carries TRBV5-1 and TRBJ2-7, with D tentatively TRBD2 (5 bases). Germline CDR1 reads SGHRS; CDR2 reads YFSETQ. The CDR3 covers 14 residues. Deletions cut 0 bases from V and 4 bases from J, with 11 bases between. CDR3 sequence: CASSLVGGEYEQYF. The DNA of the CDR3 is TGCGCCAGCAGCTTGGTGGGTGGGGAGTACGAGCAGTACTTC.